This entry lists 14 T cell receptor beta chains sequenced from one sample in a study of shared clonotypes between healthy human individuals. The repertoire was sequenced with immunoSEQ multiplex PCR; TCRdb's copy has only in-frame clones and lacks some. The profile shows roughly 95,000 clones, less than 60% of them singletons. The sample consisted of PBMCs. The receptors stem from a woman aged 40 to 55 in good health. Some clones in this sample may be carry-over from other donors' samples.

The rearrangement uses TRBV19 and TRBJ2-7, with a possible D match to TRBD2 (6 bases). This CDR3 spans 14 amino acids. V lost 10 bases and J lost 0, with 16 bases in between. The germline V gene encodes CDR1 LNHDA and CDR2 SQIVND (reference sequence). Written as DNA, the CDR3 is TGTGCCACAAAGCGGGCTAAGAGCTCCTACGAGCAGTACTTC. Protein product: CATKRAKSSYEQYF.

The table lists this clone with many counts. The chain couples TRBV30 to TRBJ1-6; D gene unclear. The germline CDR1 and CDR2 sequences are GTSNPN and SVGIG (reference sequence). Trimming removed 0 bases at V and 7 bases at J, with 10 bases between. This CDR3 has 14 amino acids. The CDR3 DNA reads TGTGCCTGGAGTGTCATAAACGGGAATTCACCCCTCCACTTT. It is translated as CAWSVINGNSPLHF.

The chain couples TRBV11-3 to TRBJ2-7; D unresolved. The germline gives CDR1 SGHNT, CDR2 YENEEA. The CDR3 extends over 13 amino acids. V was cut by 0 bases and J by 6 bases, with 9 bases left in between. The CDR3 nucleotides read TGTGCCAGCAGCTTAGATCACCGGACCGAGCAGTACTTC. This translates into CASSLDHRTEQYF.

This clone appeared a few times. The chain recombines TRBV6-6 with TRBJ2-4, with TRBD1 matching over 7 bases. CDR1 MNHNY and CDR2 SVGAGI come from the germline V gene (reference sequence). The V and J ends lost 10 bases and 3 bases, in that order; junction bases with no gene match: 9. The CDR3 totals 14 residues. The CDR3 loop is CATTPDRVKNIQYF. In DNA form, the CDR3 reads TGTGCCACCACCCCCGACAGGGTCAAAAACATTCAGTACTTC.

This chain connects TRBV29-1 to TRBJ2-1; the D gene is possibly TRBD2 (6 bases). V shed 3 bases and J shed 0 bases, with 15 bases lying between them. CDR3 size: 16 residues. Germline V gene lookup returns CDR1 SQVTM and CDR2 ANQGSEA. The CDR3 nucleotides are TGCAGCGTTGAGGGAGGAAACTTCGGCTCCTACAATGAGCAGTTCTTC. Encoded protein: CSVEGGNFGSYNEQFF.

This chain uses TRBV29-1 with TRBJ2-3; possibly TRBD2 for D (6 bases). CDR3 size: 13 residues. Per germline, CDR1 SQVTM and CDR2 ANQGSEA. V was clipped by 4 bases and J by 6 bases, with 14 bases between them. CDR3 DNA sequence: TGCAGCGTTGCGGGGGTCGAGGGGGATACGCAGTATTTT. Its protein product is CSVAGVEGDTQYF.

This chain uses TRBV7-6 with TRBJ1-1; 8 positions match TRBD1. This CDR3 region has 13 residues. Trimming removed 3 bases from V and 4 bases from J; junction bases left unmatched: 1. Per germline, CDR1 SGHVS and CDR2 FNYEAQ. The CDR3 is CASSLTGVTEAFF. DNA for the CDR3: TGTGCCAGCAGCTTGACAGGGGTCACTGAAGCTTTCTTT.

The rearrangement uses TRBV5-1 and TRBJ2-4; unclear D gene. This CDR3 region has 14 residues. Germline V gene lookup returns CDR1 SGHRS and CDR2 YFSETQ. The V end was cut by 4 bases, the J end by 8 bases, with 16 bases between. CDR3 in amino acids: CASSNQIGSDIQYF. DNA for the CDR3: TGCGCCAGCAGCAACCAAATTGGGTCAGACATTCAGTACTTC.

This clone appeared many times. The chain carries TRBV4-3 and TRBJ2-1, with a tentative D call TRBD2 (6 bases). Trimming removed 5 bases at V and 5 bases at J, with 22 bases between. Germline loops: CDR1 LGHNA, CDR2 YSLEER. CDR3 size: 17 residues. The CDR3 loop is CASSFLLRAGIDNEQFF. The CDR3 DNA is TGCGCCAGCAGCTTTTTACTTCGGGCGGGAATCGACAATGAGCAGTTCTTC.

The chain has TRBV29-1 and TRBJ2-1; D gene ambiguous. CDR3 length: 13 amino acids. Germline values: CDR1 SQVTM, CDR2 ANQGSEA. V was trimmed by 1 base and J by 2 bases, leaving 6 bases between them. The CDR3 DNA is TGCAGCGTTGAAGGCCTAGCCTACAATGAGCAGTTCTTC. Amino acids: CSVEGLAYNEQFF.

The CDR3 DNA reads TGTGCCAGCAGCTCGAGGACTAGTTCGGCAGGCACCGGGGAGCTGTTTTTT. This translates into CASSSRTSSAGTGELFF. The J gene is TRBJ2-2, the V gene TRBV5-4; 7 nucleotides line up with TRBD2. Germline assignment: CDR1 SGHNT and CDR2 YYREEE (reference sequence). The CDR3 is 17 residues long. V shed 3 bases and J 4 bases; nucleotides not matched to a gene: 12.

The rearrangement joins TRBV30 to TRBJ1-1; TRBD1 matches 8 bases. The CDR3 totals 11 residues. The germline CDR1 and CDR2 sequences are GTSNPN and SVGIG (reference sequence). The ends lost 4 bases at V and 5 bases at J; junction bases unmatched: 0. The CDR3 nucleotides read TGTGCCTGGAACAGGGGGACTGAAGCTTTCTTT. It encodes CAWNRGTEAFF.

This clone appeared many times. V usage is TRBV13 and J usage is TRBJ1-4, with D possibly TRBD1 on 5 matching bases. The germline V gene has CDR1 PRHDT and CDR2 FYEKMQ (reference sequence). V lost 0 bases, J lost 3 bases, and 23 bases lay in between. CDR3 length: 20 amino acids. The CDR3 nucleotides are TGTGCCAGCAGCTTAGGTGGGGGGATTTTCGGATCGGCGTCTAATGAAAAACTGTTTTTT. This gives the protein CASSLGGGIFGSASNEKLFF.

V usage is TRBV4-1 and J usage is TRBJ2-6, with TRBD1 as a possible D gene (5 bases). V lost 0 bases and J 1 base, leaving 7 bases between the germline ends. The V gene's germline CDR1 is MGHRA and CDR2 YSYEKL. The CDR3 has 16 residues. CDR3 amino acids: CASSQDQGSGANVLTF. The CDR3 nucleotides read TGCGCCAGCAGCCAAGATCAGGGTTCTGGGGCCAACGTCCTGACTTTC.